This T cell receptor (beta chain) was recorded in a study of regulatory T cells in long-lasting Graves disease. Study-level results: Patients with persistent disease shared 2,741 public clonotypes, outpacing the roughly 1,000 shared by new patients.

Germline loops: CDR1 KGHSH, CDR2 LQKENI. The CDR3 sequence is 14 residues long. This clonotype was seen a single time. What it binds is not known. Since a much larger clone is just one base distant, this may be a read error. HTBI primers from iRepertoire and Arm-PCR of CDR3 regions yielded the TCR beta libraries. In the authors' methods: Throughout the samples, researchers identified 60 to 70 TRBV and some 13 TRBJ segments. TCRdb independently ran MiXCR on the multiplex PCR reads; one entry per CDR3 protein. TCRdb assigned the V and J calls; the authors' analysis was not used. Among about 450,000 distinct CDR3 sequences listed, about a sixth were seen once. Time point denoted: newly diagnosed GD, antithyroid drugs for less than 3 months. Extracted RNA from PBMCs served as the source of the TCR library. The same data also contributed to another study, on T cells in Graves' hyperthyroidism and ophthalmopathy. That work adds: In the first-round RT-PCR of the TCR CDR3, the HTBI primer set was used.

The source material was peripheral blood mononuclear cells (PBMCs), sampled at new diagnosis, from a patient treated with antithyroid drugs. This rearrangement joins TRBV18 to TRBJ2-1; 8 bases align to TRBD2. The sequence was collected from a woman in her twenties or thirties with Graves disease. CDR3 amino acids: CASSPLSGDNDQFF. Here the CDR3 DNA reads TGTGCCAGCTCACCACTTAGCGGGGACAATGATCAGTTCTTC.